The TCR beta chain under discussion was sequenced for a study of blood T cells in healthy people across ages. Findings and limits, study-wide: The study regarded diversity estimates from one million T cells as underestimates. Naive CD4+ cells and diversity were both higher in long-lived donors than in aged donors.

Alongside a J-beta primer mix, a sample-barcoded 5' primer served in a second PCR lasting 7 to 11 cycles. A template-switch adaptor that had 12 random nucleotides put a tag on each cDNA molecule. Each CDR3 protein is one row after TCRdb ran MiXCR on the 5' RACE reads. Of roughly 410,000 distinct CDR3 sequences listed, approximately 52% are singletons. Concerning this clonotype itself: Its matching antigen is unknown.

The CDR3 contains 15 residues. Germline V gives CDR1 SQVTM, CDR2 ANQGSEA. Unmatched junction bases numbered 6, after V lost 7 bases and J lost 1 base. This chain links TRBV29-1 with TRBJ2-3, with TRBD2 matching 12 bases. Sample: blood. This clonotype originated in a man in his sixties in good health. The CDR3 DNA reads as TGCAGCGCAGGACTAGCGGGGCCCGGCACAGATACGCAGTATTTT. The encoded protein is CSAGLAGPGTDTQYF.